This T cell receptor (beta chain) was recorded in a study of shared clonotypes between healthy human individuals. Study findings and constraints: Read depth was anticipated to influence clonotype sharing among donors.

Germline lookup yields CDR1 MGHRA and CDR2 YSYEKL. This CDR3 is built from 15 residues. V was clipped by 4 bases and J by 3 bases, with 13 bases between them. The test was conducted at deep level. Profiled with immunoSEQ multiplex PCR; TCRdb holds only in-frame clones, not every one. The top ten clones hold roughly 0.1% of a sample with roughly 590,000 clones, roughly 95% of them seen once. Naive CD8 populations comprised CD45RO-negative cells positively selected for CCR7, excluding terminally differentiated effector memory CD45RA+ cells. Donors, without exception, were Caucasian adults residing in Nashville, Tennessee. Comments on this clone: Antigen specificity is unknown.

The V gene is TRBV4-1, the J gene TRBJ2-1; D call uncertain. This TCR was recovered from a young woman in good health. Sequenced sample: naive CD8+ T cells sorted from blood. The CDR3: CASSPLETDYNEQFF. The CDR3 DNA sequence: TGCGCCAGCAGCCCCCTCGAAACCGACTACAATGAGCAGTTCTTC.